This T cell receptor (beta chain) is from a study of cytomegalovirus exposure and HLA in healthy donors. The germline V gene has CDR1 SGHRS and CDR2 YFSETQ. The CDR3 extends over 15 amino acids. Trimming took 3 bases from V and 0 from J, leaving 11 bases between them. With 60 Vbeta and 13 Jbeta primers, the PCR was carried out. TCRdb's copy holds only in-frame clones and misses some; the assay was immunoSEQ multiplex PCR. The profile shows over 100,000 clones, 65% to 90% of them singletons. The chain couples TRBV5-1 to TRBJ2-3; a weak D match, TRBD2 (5 bases). This receptor was identified in a woman in her 30s in good health and CMV-seronegative. The sample comprised PBMCs. The CDR3 DNA reads TGCGCCAGCAGCTCCCGGGTAGCGAGCACAGATACGCAGTATTTT. Protein product: CASSSRVASTDTQYF.